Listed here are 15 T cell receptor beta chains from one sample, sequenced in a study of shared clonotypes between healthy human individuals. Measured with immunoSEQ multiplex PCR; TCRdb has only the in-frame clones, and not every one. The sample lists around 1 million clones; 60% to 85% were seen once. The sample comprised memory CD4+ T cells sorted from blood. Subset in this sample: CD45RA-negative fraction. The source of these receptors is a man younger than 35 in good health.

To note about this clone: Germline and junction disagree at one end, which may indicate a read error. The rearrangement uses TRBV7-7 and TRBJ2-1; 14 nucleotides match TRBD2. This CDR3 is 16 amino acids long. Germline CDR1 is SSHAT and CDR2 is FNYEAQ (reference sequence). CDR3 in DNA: TGTGCTAGCAGCTTAGGACTAGCGGGAGGTGGAAATGAGCAGTTCTTC. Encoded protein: CASSLGLAGGGNEQFF.

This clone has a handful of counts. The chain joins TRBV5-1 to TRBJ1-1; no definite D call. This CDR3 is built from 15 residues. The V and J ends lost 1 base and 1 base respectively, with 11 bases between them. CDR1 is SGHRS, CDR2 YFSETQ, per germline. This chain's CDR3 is CASSLLSGGNTEAFF. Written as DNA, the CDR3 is TGCGCCAGCAGCTTGCTATCAGGAGGGAACACTGAAGCTTTCTTT.

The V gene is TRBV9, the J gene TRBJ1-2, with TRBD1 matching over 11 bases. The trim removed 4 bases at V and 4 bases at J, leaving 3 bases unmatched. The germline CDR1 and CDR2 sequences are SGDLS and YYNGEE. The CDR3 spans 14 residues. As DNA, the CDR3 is TGTGCCAGCAGCTCGGGACAGGGGGGCTATGGCTACACCTTC. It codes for CASSSGQGGYGYTF.

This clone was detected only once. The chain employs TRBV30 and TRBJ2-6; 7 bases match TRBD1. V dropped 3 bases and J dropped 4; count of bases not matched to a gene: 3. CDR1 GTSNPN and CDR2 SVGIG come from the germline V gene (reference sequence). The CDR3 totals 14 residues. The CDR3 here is CAWRSGQGANVLTF. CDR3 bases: TGTGCCTGGAGGTCGGGACAGGGGGCCAACGTCCTGACTTTC.

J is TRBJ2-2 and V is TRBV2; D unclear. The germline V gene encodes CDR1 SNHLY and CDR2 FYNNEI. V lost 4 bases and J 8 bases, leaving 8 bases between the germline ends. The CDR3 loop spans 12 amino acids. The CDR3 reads CASSASKGELFF. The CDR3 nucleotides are TGTGCCAGCAGTGCTTCCAAGGGGGAGCTGTTTTTT.

CDR3 protein: CAWSVNRGGETQYF. CDR3 bases: TGTGCCTGGAGTGTAAACAGGGGAGGAGAGACCCAGTACTTC. This chain uses TRBV30 with TRBJ2-5, with a weak D call TRBD1 (7 bases). CDR1 is GTSNPN and CDR2 is SVGIG in the germline V gene (reference sequence). Between the trimmed V and J ends, which lost 0 bases and 4 bases, there was a span of 12 bases. The CDR3 is made up of 14 amino acids.

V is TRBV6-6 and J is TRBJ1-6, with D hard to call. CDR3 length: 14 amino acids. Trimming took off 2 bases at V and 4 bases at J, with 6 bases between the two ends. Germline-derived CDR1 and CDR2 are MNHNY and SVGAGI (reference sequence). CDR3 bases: TGTGCCAGCAGTTACCCGCAATATAATTCACCCCTCCACTTT. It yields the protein CASSYPQYNSPLHF.

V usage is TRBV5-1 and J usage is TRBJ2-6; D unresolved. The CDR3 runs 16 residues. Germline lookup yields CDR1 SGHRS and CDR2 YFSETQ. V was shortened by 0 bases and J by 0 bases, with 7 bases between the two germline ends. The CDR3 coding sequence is TGCGCCAGCAGCTTGGCCGGCTACTCTGGGGCCAACGTCCTGACTTTC. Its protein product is CASSLAGYSGANVLTF.

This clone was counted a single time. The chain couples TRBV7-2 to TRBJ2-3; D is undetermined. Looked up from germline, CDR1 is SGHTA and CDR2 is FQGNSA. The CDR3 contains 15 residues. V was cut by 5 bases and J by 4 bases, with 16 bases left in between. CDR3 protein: CASSIYLSRADTQYF. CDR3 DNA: TGTGCCAGCAGCATCTACCTATCCCGCGCAGATACGCAGTATTTT.

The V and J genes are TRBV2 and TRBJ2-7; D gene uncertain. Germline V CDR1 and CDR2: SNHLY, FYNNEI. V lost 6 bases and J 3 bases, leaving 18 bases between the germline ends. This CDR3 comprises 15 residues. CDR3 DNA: TGTGCCAGCAGGGGCAATACCGCGAACTTCTACGAGCAGTACTTC. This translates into CASRGNTANFYEQYF.

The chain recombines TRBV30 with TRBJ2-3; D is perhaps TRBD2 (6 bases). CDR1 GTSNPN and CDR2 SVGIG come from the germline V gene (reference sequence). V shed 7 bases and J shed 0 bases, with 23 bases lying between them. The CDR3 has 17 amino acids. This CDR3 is CAYNLGAGLGSTDTQYF. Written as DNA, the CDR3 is TGTGCCTATAACTTAGGAGCGGGTCTAGGTAGCACAGATACGCAGTATTTT.

The CDR3 DNA follows: TGTGCCAGCAGCCCCGGAGGGGCGGATTGGAAGCCCCAGCATTTT. Translating gives CASSPGGADWKPQHF. The J gene is TRBJ1-5, the V gene TRBV28; perhaps TRBD1 as D (5 bases). The germline gives CDR1 MDHEN, CDR2 SYDVKM. With 6 bases removed from V and 8 bases from J, the gap between germline ends came to 20 bases. CDR3 length: 15 amino acids.

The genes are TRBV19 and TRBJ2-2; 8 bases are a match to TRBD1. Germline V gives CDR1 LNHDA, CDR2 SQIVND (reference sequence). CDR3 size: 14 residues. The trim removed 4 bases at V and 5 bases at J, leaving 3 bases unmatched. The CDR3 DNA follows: TGTGCCAGTAGTACCAGGGGGCCTACCGGGGAGCTGTTTTTT. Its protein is CASSTRGPTGELFF.

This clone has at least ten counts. CDR3 in DNA: TGTGCCAGCAGCTCGACTAGTCTTAGAGAGACCCAGTACTTC. It encodes CASSSTSLRETQYF. The chain combines TRBV5-4 with TRBJ2-5, with TRBD2 as a possible D gene (6 bases). This CDR3 has 14 amino acids. The germline gives CDR1 SGHNT, CDR2 YYREEE (reference sequence). Trimming pared 3 bases from V and 4 bases from J, leaving 13 bases between.

The CDR3 region is CASRIRGDEQFF. CDR3 in DNA: TGTGCCAGCAGGATCCGGGGTGATGAGCAGTTCTTC. V usage is TRBV2 and J usage is TRBJ2-1; possibly TRBD2 for D (5 bases). The CDR3 covers 12 residues. V lost 6 bases and J lost 8, with 11 bases in between. The germline CDR1 and CDR2 sequences are SNHLY and FYNNEI.